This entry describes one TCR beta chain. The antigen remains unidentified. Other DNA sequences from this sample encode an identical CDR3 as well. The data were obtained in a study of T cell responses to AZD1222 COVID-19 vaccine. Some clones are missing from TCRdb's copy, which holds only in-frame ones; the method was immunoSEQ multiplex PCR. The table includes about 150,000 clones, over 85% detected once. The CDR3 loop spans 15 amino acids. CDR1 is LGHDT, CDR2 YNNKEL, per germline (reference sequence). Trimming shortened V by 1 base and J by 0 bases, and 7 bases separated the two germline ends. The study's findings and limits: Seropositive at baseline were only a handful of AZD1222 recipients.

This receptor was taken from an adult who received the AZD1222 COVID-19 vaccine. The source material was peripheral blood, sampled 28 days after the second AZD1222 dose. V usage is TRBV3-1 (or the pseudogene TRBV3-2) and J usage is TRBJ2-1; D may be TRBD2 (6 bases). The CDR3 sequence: CASSQVGGSYNEQFF. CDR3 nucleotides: TGTGCCAGCAGCCAAGTGGGGGGCTCCTACAATGAGCAGTTCTTC.